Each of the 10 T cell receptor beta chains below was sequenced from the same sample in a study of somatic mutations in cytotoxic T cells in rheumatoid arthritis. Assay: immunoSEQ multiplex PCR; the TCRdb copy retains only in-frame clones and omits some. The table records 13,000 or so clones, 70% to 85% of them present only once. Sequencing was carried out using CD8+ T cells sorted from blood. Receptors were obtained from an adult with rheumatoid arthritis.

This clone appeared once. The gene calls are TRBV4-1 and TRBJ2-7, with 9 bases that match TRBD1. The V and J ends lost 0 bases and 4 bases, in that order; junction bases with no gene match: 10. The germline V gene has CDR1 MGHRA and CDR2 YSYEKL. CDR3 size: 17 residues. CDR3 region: CASSQEGAGTGIYEQYF. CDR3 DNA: TGCGCCAGCAGCCAAGAAGGGGCCGGGACAGGGATATACGAGCAGTACTTC.

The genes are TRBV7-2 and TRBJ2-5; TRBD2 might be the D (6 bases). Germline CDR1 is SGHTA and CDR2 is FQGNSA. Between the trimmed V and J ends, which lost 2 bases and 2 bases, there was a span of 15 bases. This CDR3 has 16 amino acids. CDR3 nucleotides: TGTGCCAGCAGCTTATATGGAGCGGGTACACAAGAGACCCAGTACTTC. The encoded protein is CASSLYGAGTQETQYF.

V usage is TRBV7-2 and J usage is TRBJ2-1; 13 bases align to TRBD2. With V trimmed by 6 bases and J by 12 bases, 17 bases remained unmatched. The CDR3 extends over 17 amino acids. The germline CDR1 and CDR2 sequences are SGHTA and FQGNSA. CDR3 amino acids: CASRPKITGTSGEAQFF. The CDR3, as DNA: TGTGCCAGCAGACCTAAAATTACCGGGACTAGCGGGGAGGCGCAGTTCTTC. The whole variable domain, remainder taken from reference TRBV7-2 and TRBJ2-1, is GAGVSQSPSNKVTEKGKDVELRCDPISGHTALYWYRQSLGQGLEFLIYFQGNSAPDKSGLPSDRFSAERTGGSVSTLTIQRTQQEDSAVYLCASRPKITGTSGEAQFFGPGTRLTVL.

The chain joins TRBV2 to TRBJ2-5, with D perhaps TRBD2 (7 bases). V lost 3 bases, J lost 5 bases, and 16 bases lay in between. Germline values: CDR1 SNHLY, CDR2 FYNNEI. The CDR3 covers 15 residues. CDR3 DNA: TGTGCCAGCAGTGAGTTGGGGGGGGCGGATGAGACCCAGTACTTC. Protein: CASSELGGADETQYF.

CDR3 protein: CASSEGRGGGSYNEQFF. CDR3 coding DNA: TGTGCCAGCAGTGAGGGCCGTGGGGGAGGATCCTACAATGAGCAGTTCTTC. The genes are TRBV6-1 and TRBJ2-1, with D possibly being TRBD2 (6 bases). There are 17 residues in the CDR3. CDR1 is MNHNS and CDR2 is SASEGT in the germline V gene. Trimming cost V 3 bases and J 1 base, with 16 bases left between them.

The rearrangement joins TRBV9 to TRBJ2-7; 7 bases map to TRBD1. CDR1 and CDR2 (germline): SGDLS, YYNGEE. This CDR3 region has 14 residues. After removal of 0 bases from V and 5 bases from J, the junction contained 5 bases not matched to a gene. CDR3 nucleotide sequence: TGTGCCAGCAGCGTAGATCTAGGGGGCGACGAGCAGTACTTC. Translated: CASSVDLGGDEQYF.

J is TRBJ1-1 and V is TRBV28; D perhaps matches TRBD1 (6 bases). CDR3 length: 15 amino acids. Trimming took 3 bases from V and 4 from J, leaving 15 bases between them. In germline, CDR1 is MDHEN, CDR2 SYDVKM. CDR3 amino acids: CASSLGPGAGTEAFF. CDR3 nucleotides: TGTGCCAGCAGTTTGGGGCCGGGGGCGGGCACTGAAGCTTTCTTT. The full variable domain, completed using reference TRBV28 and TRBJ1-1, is DVKVTQSSRYLVKRTGEKVFLECVQDMDHENMFWYRQDPGLGLRLIYFSYDVKMKEKGDIPEGYSVSREKKERFSLILESASTNQTSMYLCASSLGPGAGTEAFFGQGTRLTVV.

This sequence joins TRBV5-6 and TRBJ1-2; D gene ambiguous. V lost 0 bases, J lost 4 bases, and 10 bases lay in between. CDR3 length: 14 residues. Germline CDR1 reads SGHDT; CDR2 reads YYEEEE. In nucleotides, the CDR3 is TGTGCCAGCAGCTTGGCAAGACCCCGCTATGGCTACACCTTC. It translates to CASSLARPRYGYTF. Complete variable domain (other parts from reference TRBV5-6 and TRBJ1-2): DAGVTQSPTHLIKTRGQQVTLRCSPKSGHDTVSWYQQALGQGPQFIFQYYEEEERQRGNFPDRFSGHQFPNYSSELNVNALLLGDSALYLCASSLARPRYGYTFGSGTRLTVV.

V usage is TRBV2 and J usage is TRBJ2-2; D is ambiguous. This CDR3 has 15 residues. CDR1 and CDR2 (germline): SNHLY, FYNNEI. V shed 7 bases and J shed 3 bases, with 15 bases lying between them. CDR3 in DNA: TGTGCCAGCATGGGGAAGGAACATTACACCGGGGAGCTGTTTTTT. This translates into CASMGKEHYTGELFF. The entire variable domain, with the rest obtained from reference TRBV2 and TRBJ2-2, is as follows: EPEVTQTPSHQVTQMGQEVILRCVPISNHLYFYWYRQILGQKVEFLVSFYNNEISEKSEIFDDQFSVERPDGSNFTLKIRSTKLEDSAMYFCASMGKEHYTGELFFGEGSRLTVL.

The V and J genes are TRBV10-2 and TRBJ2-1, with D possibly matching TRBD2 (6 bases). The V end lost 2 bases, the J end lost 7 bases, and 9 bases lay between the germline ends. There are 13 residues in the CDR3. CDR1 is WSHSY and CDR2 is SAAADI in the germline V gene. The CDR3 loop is CASSEISGNEQFF. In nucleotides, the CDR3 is TGCGCCAGCAGTGAGATTAGCGGAAATGAGCAGTTCTTC.